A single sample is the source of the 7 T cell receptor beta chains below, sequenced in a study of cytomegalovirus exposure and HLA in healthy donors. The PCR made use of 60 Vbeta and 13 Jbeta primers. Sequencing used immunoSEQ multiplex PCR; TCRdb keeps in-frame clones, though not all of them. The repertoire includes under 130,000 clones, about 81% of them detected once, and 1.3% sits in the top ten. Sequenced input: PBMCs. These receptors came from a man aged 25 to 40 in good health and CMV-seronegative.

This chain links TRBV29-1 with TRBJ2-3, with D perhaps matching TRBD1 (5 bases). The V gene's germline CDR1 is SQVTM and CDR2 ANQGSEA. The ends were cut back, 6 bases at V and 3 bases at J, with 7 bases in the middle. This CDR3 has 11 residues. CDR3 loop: CSVQGTDTQYF. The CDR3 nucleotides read TGCAGCGTCCAGGGAACAGATACGCAGTATTTT.

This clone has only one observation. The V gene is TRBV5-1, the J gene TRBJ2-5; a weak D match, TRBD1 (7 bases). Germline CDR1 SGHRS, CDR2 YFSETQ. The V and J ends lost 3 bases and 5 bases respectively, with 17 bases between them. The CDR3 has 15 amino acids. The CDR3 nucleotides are TGCGCCAGCAGCTCGTACGACAGGGCGGGGGAGACCCAGTACTTC. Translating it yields CASSSYDRAGETQYF.

The DNA of the CDR3 is TGCAGCGTTGAAGAAGCGGCAGGCCCCAATCAGCCCCAGCATTTT. It translates to CSVEEAAGPNQPQHF. V and J are TRBV29-1 and TRBJ1-5; D remains ambiguous. There are 15 residues in the CDR3. Germline V gene data show CDR1 as SQVTM and CDR2 as ANQGSEA. V dropped 0 bases and J dropped 3 bases, with 12 bases sitting between them. The full variable domain, in which reference TRBV29-1 and TRBJ1-5 provide the parts outside the CDR3, is SAVISQKPSRDICQRGTSLTIQCQVDSQVTMMFWYRQQPGQSLTLIATANQGSEATYESGFVIDKFPISRPNLTFSTLTVSNMSPEDSSIYLCSVEEAAGPNQPQHFGDGTRLSIL.

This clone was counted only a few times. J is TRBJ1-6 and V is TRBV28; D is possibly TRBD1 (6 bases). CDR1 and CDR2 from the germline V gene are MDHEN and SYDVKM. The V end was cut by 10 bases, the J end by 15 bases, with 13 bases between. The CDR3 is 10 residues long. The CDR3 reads CATYSGVLHF. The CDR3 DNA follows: TGTGCCACCTATTCAGGGGTCCTCCACTTT.

As DNA, the CDR3 is TGTGCCAGCAGCGCAAACTTGGGAGTATCAGAGACCCAGTACTTC. It codes for CASSANLGVSETQYF. This chain links TRBV9 with TRBJ2-5; TRBD2 might be the D (5 bases). V was trimmed by 3 bases and J by 4 bases, leaving 16 bases between them. The CDR3 totals 15 residues. Germline V gives CDR1 SGDLS, CDR2 YYNGEE.

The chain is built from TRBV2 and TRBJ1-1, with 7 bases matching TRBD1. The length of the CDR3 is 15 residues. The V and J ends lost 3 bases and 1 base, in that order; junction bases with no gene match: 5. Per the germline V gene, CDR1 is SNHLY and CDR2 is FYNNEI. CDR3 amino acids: CASSDRQGWNTEAFF. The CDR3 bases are TGTGCCAGCAGTGACCGACAGGGTTGGAACACTGAAGCTTTCTTT.

For the CDR3, the DNA is TGTGCCAGCAGTGTAACAGGGGGGGACTATGGCTACACCTTC. Translation gives CASSVTGGDYGYTF. The chain has TRBV6-1 and TRBJ1-2; TRBD1 matches 8 bases. This CDR3 spans 14 amino acids. After removal of 4 bases from V and 3 bases from J, the junction contained 4 bases not matched to a gene. Per the germline V gene, CDR1 is MNHNS and CDR2 is SASEGT.